Below are 31 T cell receptor beta chains sequenced from a single sample in a study of T-cell memory formation after mild COVID-19. TCRdb used MiXCR to reprocess the 5' RACE reads, holding one entry per CDR3 protein. The sample lists more than 150,000 distinct CDR3 sequences; approximately 18% were seen once. Specimen: PBMCs or a T cell subset sorted from them (not recorded which). These receptors originate from a young man who had mild COVID-19 (a few samples of this study predate the infection). Cell type and time point are not known.

This clonotype has more than one count but fewer than ten. This sequence joins TRBV21-1 and TRBJ2-1; TRBD1, the D gene given by the table, was not confirmed from the DNA. TRBV21-1 is designated a pseudogene. The CDR3 runs 9 residues. The CDR3 sequence is CASRGGEFF. CDR3 sequence (DNA): TGTGCCAGCCGGGGGGGAGAGTTCTTC.

This sequence joins TRBV12-3 or TRBV12-4 and TRBJ1-2, with TRBD1 as a possible D gene (5 bases). The CDR3 covers 12 residues. Trimming removed 1 base from V and 8 bases from J, with 8 bases in between. The CDR3 DNA follows: TGTGCCAGCAGTTTAGGAGGGGTAGGCTACACCTTC. It specifies CASSLGGVGYTF.

This chain links TRBV7-2 with TRBJ2-1; 9 nucleotides align to TRBD2. Germline values: CDR1 SGHTA, CDR2 FQGNSA. J was trimmed by 4 bases and V by 5 bases; bases with no gene match: 3. The CDR3 runs 14 residues. The CDR3 reads CASSRLAVYNEQFF. The DNA for the CDR3 is TGTGCCAGCAGCCGACTAGCGGTTTACAATGAGCAGTTCTTC.

The chain recombines TRBV5-1 with TRBJ1-6; 8 bases fit TRBD1. Germline assignment: CDR1 SGHRS and CDR2 YFSETQ. V trimming: 5 bases; J trimming: 5 bases; junction bases outside the gene matches: 12. The CDR3 length is 17 residues. This CDR3 reads CASRSTYRTGNNSPLHF. The CDR3 bases are TGCGCCAGCAGGAGCACATACCGGACAGGGAATAATTCACCCCTCCACTTT.

This clonotype was seen more than once but under ten times. CDR3 region: CASSVNRGETQYF. The DNA for the CDR3 is TGTGCCAGCAGCGTAAACAGGGGTGAGACCCAGTACTTC. The rearrangement uses TRBV7-2 and TRBJ2-5, with 7 bases identical to TRBD1. The CDR3 length is 13 residues. Per the germline V gene, CDR1 is SGHTA and CDR2 is FQGNSA. J gave up 5 bases and V 5 bases, and 5 bases lay outside the gene matches.

This clonotype was observed many times. The J gene is TRBJ1-2, the V gene TRBV5-1; D is unclear. This CDR3 is 12 amino acids long. The V end was cut by 0 bases, the J end by 4 bases, with 4 bases between. Germline CDR1 is SGHRS and CDR2 is YFSETQ. The CDR3 nucleotides read TGCGCCAGCAGCTTGGGGGCCTATGGCTACACCTTC. This codes for CASSLGAYGYTF.

V gene TRBV5-1 combines with J gene TRBJ2-3, with 10 positions matching TRBD2. V dropped 6 bases and J dropped 5; count of bases not matched to a gene: 6. This CDR3 region has 14 residues. Germline V gene data show CDR1 as SGHRS and CDR2 as YFSETQ. For the CDR3, the DNA is TGCGCCAGCACCCGAGGACTAGCGGAAGATACGCAGTATTTT. Its translation: CASTRGLAEDTQYF.

This chain joins TRBV12-3 or TRBV12-4 and TRBJ1-5, with 7 nucleotides matching TRBD1. V was pared by 5 bases and J by 1 base, with 8 bases of the junction left unmatched. This CDR3 is 16 amino acids long. CDR3 in DNA: TGTGCCAGCAGTCCCCGACAGGGAGGAAGCAATCAGCCCCAGCATTTT. Translating gives CASSPRQGGSNQPQHF.

This clonotype was observed many times. V and J are TRBV4-3 and TRBJ1-4; 7 bases align to TRBD1. The CDR3 spans 16 residues. Germline V CDR1 and CDR2: LGHNA, YSLEER. Trimming took 1 base from V and 3 from J; bases not matched to a gene: 5. CDR3 DNA sequence: TGCGCCAGCAGCCAAGGACCAGGACAGGCTAATGAAAAACTGTTTTTT. Encoded protein: CASSQGPGQANEKLFF.

The chain carries TRBV6-2 or TRBV6-3 and TRBJ2-7, with D tentatively TRBD2 (6 bases). CDR1 MNHEY and CDR2 SVGEGT come from the germline V gene. CDR3 length: 12 residues. Trimming shortened V by 7 bases and J by 5 bases, and 12 bases separated the two germline ends. CDR3 sequence: CASKEGTHEQYF. In DNA form, the CDR3 reads TGTGCCAGCAAGGAGGGAACGCACGAGCAGTACTTC.

The rearrangement uses TRBV18 and TRBJ2-5, with D unresolved. The germline V and J ends were trimmed by 2 bases and 2 bases, with 6 bases remaining between them. The germline V gene has CDR1 KGHSH and CDR2 LQKENI. The CDR3 has 13 residues. The CDR3 DNA reads TGTGCCAGCTCACCAAACAGTCAAGAGACCCAGTACTTC. As protein: CASSPNSQETQYF.

This clonotype was counted only a few times. The gene calls are TRBV6-2 or TRBV6-3 and TRBJ1-4; TRBD1 aligns across 7 bases. CDR1 is MNHEY and CDR2 is SVGEGT in the germline V gene. The CDR3 covers 18 residues. Trimming at V came to 4 bases and at J to 0 bases, leaving 11 bases not matched to a gene. The CDR3 nucleotides are TGTGCCAGCAGTTGGAGCGATACAGGGGCGGCAACTAATGAAAAACTGTTTTTT. Its translation: CASSWSDTGAATNEKLFF.

This clonotype was recorded at least ten times. The chain recombines TRBV5-1 with TRBJ1-2, with TRBD1 matching 7 bases. V shed 3 bases, J shed 4 bases, and the junction held 12 bases outside the gene matches. The CDR3 runs 16 residues. CDR1 and CDR2 (germline): SGHRS, YFSETQ. The DNA of the CDR3 is TGCGCCAGCAGCTCAGAGACAGGGTTTCTTGGCTATGGCTACACCTTC. Protein: CASSSETGFLGYGYTF.

This clonotype has just a few counts. V gene TRBV4-3 combines with J gene TRBJ2-1, with a possible D match to TRBD2 (6 bases). The germline gives CDR1 LGHNA, CDR2 YSLEER. The CDR3 consists of 14 residues. V lost 5 bases and J lost 2, with 10 bases in between. The CDR3 reads CASSIAATYNEQFF. The CDR3 nucleotides read TGCGCCAGCAGCATAGCGGCGACCTACAATGAGCAGTTCTTC.

This clonotype was seen only a few times. The chain has TRBV18 and TRBJ1-1; no firm D call. CDR1 and CDR2 (germline): KGHSH, LQKENI. The V end lost 6 bases, the J end lost 0 bases, and 5 bases lay between the germline ends. The CDR3 spans 12 residues. The CDR3 sequence is CASSRLNTEAFF. The CDR3, as DNA: TGTGCCAGCTCCCGACTGAACACTGAAGCTTTCTTT.

The table lists this clonotype with a few counts. J is TRBJ2-1 and V is TRBV5-1; possibly TRBD2 for D (7 bases). CDR3 length: 15 residues. Looked up from germline, CDR1 is SGHRS and CDR2 is YFSETQ. Trimming removed 4 bases at V and 7 bases at J, with 18 bases between. CDR3 sequence (DNA): TGCGCCAGCAGCCCCCAAGGGGGGGCCTCAAATGAGCAGTTCTTC. Translating gives CASSPQGGASNEQFF. Combining the CDR3 with reference TRBV5-1 and TRBJ2-1 gives the whole variable domain KAGVTQTPRYLIKTRGQQVTLSCSPISGHRSVSWYQQTPGQGLQFLFEYFSETQRNKGNFPGRFSGRQFSNSRSEMNVSTLELGDSALYLCASSPQGGASNEQFFGPGTRLTVL.

In this sample, this clonotype turned up a few times. V gene TRBV21-1 combines with J gene TRBJ2-7; whether TRBD1, the table's D call, matches the DNA was not checked. TRBV21-1 has pseudogene status. This CDR3 contains 15 residues. The CDR3 nucleotides are TGTGCCAGCACCAAACCCTGGGTGGGATTGGGGGAGCAGTACGTC. Protein: CASTKPWVGLGEQYV.

This clonotype was counted a few times. The genes are TRBV2 and TRBJ1-5; no firm D call. Germline CDR1 and CDR2: SNHLY and FYNNEI. The CDR3 is 15 residues long. V dropped 1 base and J dropped 7 bases, with 14 bases sitting between them. The CDR3 bases are TGTGCCAGCAGTGAAGTAAGCGTAAGTGAGCAGCCCCAGCATTTT. Translated: CASSEVSVSEQPQHF. Based on the CDR3 plus reference TRBV2 and TRBJ1-5, the full variable domain is EPEVTQTPSHQVTQMGQEVILRCVPISNHLYFYWYRQILGQKVEFLVSFYNNEISEKSEIFDDQFSVERPDGSNFTLKIRSTKLEDSAMYFCASSEVSVSEQPQHFGDGTRLSIL.

This clonotype has just a few counts. The V call is TRBV7-8, the J call TRBJ2-2; perhaps D is TRBD1 or TRBD2 (5 bases each). The ends were cut back, 1 base at V and 8 bases at J, with 14 bases in the middle. The CDR3 extends over 15 amino acids. Germline CDR1 and CDR2: SGHVS and FQNEAQ. The CDR3 loop is CASSLGDPEGGELFF. The CDR3 DNA follows: TGTGCCAGCAGCTTAGGGGACCCCGAGGGTGGGGAGCTGTTTTTT.

The chain employs TRBV6-2 or TRBV6-3 and TRBJ1-1; 7 bases align to TRBD1. The ends lost 2 bases at V and 8 bases at J; junction bases unmatched: 5. CDR1 is MNHEY, CDR2 SVGEGT, per germline. The CDR3 extends over 13 amino acids. Here the CDR3 DNA reads TGTGCCAGCAGTTACGGACAGGCGAGGGAAGCTTTCTTT. It specifies CASSYGQAREAFF.

This chain connects TRBV7-9 to TRBJ1-4; TRBD1 might be the D (6 bases). The germline V gene encodes CDR1 SEHNR and CDR2 FQNEAQ (reference sequence). The CDR3 runs 15 residues. Trimming left V 4 bases short and J 3 bases short, with 12 bases between. The CDR3 sequence is CASSSPGASNEKLFF. For the CDR3, the DNA is TGTGCCAGCAGCTCTCCAGGGGCGTCTAATGAAAAACTGTTTTTT. Full variable domain (outside the CDR3, taken from reference TRBV7-9 and TRBJ1-4): DTGVSQNPRHKITKRGQNVTFRCDPISEHNRLYWYRQTLGQGPEFLTYFQNEAQLEKSRLLSDRFSAERPKGSFSTLEIQRTEQGDSAMYLCASSSPGASNEKLFFGSGTQLSVL.

This clonotype was detected a few times. This chain joins TRBV7-2 and TRBJ1-1; D unresolved. CDR3 length equals 15 residues. The ends were cut back, 4 bases at V and 1 base at J, with 13 bases in the middle. Germline V CDR1 and CDR2: SGHTA, FQGNSA. The CDR3 is CASSSRPRPNTEAFF. The DNA for the CDR3 is TGTGCCAGCAGCTCCAGGCCCCGGCCGAACACTGAAGCTTTCTTT.

This chain uses TRBV21-1 with TRBJ2-6; TRBD1 is taken as the D call from the table, unchecked against the DNA. TRBV21-1 is annotated as a pseudogene. The CDR3 runs 18 residues. The CDR3 sequence: CASRKSTGRLSGANVLTF. The CDR3 DNA reads TGTGCCAGCAGGAAATCTACGGGACGCCTCTCTGGGGCCAACGTCCTGACTTTC.

The V call is TRBV6-5, the J call TRBJ1-2; 8 bases are a match to TRBD1. The CDR3 has 18 residues. Germline CDR1 and CDR2: MNHEY and SVGAGI. With V trimmed by 5 bases and J by 5 bases, 19 bases remained unmatched. The CDR3 protein is CASSLGGQGAGLLYGYTF. CDR3 DNA sequence: TGTGCCAGCAGTCTCGGCGGGCAGGGGGCCGGACTGTTATATGGCTACACCTTC.

The chain joins TRBV11-2 to TRBJ1-6; a possible D gene is TRBD1 (5 bases). Germline CDR1 reads SGHAT; CDR2 reads FQNNGV. The germline V and J ends were trimmed by 8 bases and 17 bases, with 16 bases remaining between them. This CDR3 spans 11 amino acids. CDR3 in amino acids: CASPPGVGFHF. CDR3 in DNA: TGTGCCAGCCCCCCGGGGGTGGGTTTCCACTTT. Filled out from reference TRBV11-2 and TRBJ1-6, the complete variable domain reads EAGVAQSPRYKIIEKRQSVAFWCNPISGHATLYWYQQILGQGPKLLIQFQNNGVVDDSQLPKDRFSAERLKGVDSTLKIQPAKLEDSAVYLCASPPGVGFHFGNGTRLTVT.

The CDR3 DNA is TGCAGTGCTAGAAGATATGGGCTAGGTGAAAAACTGTTTTTT. Translated, it gives CSARRYGLGEKLFF. The chain combines TRBV20-1 with TRBJ1-4, with unresolved D. Germline V gene lookup returns CDR1 DFQATT and CDR2 SNEGSKA (reference sequence). This CDR3 contains 14 residues. V lost 2 bases and J lost 7, with 14 bases in between.

The sample holds many counts of this clonotype. V and J are TRBV5-1 and TRBJ1-1; D not resolved. The CDR3 length is 16 residues. Germline V gives CDR1 SGHRS, CDR2 YFSETQ. V shed 6 bases and J shed 1 base, with 19 bases lying between them. The CDR3 bases are TGCGCCAGCACCGTAGACGGAGCAAGGACGAACACTGAAGCTTTCTTT. Translated, it gives CASTVDGARTNTEAFF.

The V gene is TRBV7-2, the J gene TRBJ2-5; 9 bases align to TRBD2. CDR3 length equals 15 residues. The junction had 10 bases not matched to a gene; V was cut back by 7 bases and J by 4 bases. Per the germline V gene, CDR1 is SGHTA and CDR2 is FQGNSA. The CDR3 sequence is CASTMQRGAGETQYF. Written as DNA, the CDR3 is TGTGCCAGCACCATGCAGCGGGGGGCCGGAGAGACCCAGTACTTC.

This clonotype came up many times. CDR3 loop: CASMVGSVNSPLHF. CDR3 bases: TGTGCCAGCATGGTGGGCTCTGTTAATTCACCCCTCCACTTT. The rearrangement links TRBV27 to TRBJ1-6; no clear D gene. The V end was cut by 7 bases, the J end by 6 bases, with 13 bases between. CDR1 and CDR2 from the germline V gene are MNHEY and SMNVEV (reference sequence). CDR3 length: 14 amino acids.

There are a few counts of this clonotype. V is TRBV5-1 and J is TRBJ2-3; D is unresolved. Germline V CDR1 and CDR2: SGHRS, YFSETQ. Trimming stripped 5 bases from V and 4 bases from J, with 11 bases between. The CDR3 is made up of 13 amino acids. CDR3 sequence (DNA): TGCGCCAGCAGTTTCCCAGGATCAGATACGCAGTATTTT. It specifies CASSFPGSDTQYF.

This clonotype appeared a few times. This sequence joins TRBV25-1 and TRBJ2-3; 8 bases map to TRBD2. Germline lookup yields CDR1 MGHDK and CDR2 SYGVNS. The CDR3 is 16 amino acids. Trimming cost V 4 bases and J 2 bases; bases outside gene matches: 8. CDR3 in amino acids: CASSAALGGVTDTQYF. The CDR3 DNA reads as TGTGCCAGCAGTGCCGCGCTCGGGGGGGTCACAGATACGCAGTATTTT.